This T cell receptor beta chain appears in the sequencing data of a study of CD8 T cells in ankylosing spondylitis. This clonotype was observed a handful of times. Its antigen is not identified. Study results and limitations: CD8+ by phenotype, disease-linked clones were relatively rare in peripheral blood. A subset of motif variants has previously been described in the synovial fluid and blood of reactive arthritis.

The CDR3 loop spans 12 amino acids. The V and J ends lost 8 bases and 5 bases, in that order; junction bases with no gene match: 5. TCRdb ran MiXCR on the 5' RACE reads and lists one entry per CDR3 protein. The sample lists under 250,000 distinct CDR3 sequences, roughly 32% seen once, with roughly 4.2% in the top ten. The receptor's source is a male donor with ankylosing spondylitis or in good health (not recorded which). The sample comprised blood, either unsorted or a sorted T cell fraction (not recorded which). This chain connects TRBV12-3 or TRBV12-4 to TRBJ2-5, with 7 bases matching TRBD1. CDR3: CASGSTGETQYF. For the CDR3, the DNA is TGTGCCAGCGGGTCGACAGGGGAGACCCAGTACTTC.